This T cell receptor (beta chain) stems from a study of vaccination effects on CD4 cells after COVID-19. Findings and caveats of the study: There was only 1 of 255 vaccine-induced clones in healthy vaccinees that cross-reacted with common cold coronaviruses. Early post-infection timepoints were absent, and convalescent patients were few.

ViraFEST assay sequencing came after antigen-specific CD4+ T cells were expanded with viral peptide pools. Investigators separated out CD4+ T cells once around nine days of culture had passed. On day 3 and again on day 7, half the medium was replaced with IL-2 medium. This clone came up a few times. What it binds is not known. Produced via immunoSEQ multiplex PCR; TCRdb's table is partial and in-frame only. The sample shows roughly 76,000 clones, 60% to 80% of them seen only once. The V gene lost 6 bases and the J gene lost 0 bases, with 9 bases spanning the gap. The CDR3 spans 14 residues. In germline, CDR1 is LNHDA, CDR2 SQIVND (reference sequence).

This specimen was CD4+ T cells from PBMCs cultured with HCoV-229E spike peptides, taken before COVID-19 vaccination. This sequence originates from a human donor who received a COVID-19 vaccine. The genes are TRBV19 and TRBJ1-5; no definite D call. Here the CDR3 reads CASRIGSSNQPQHF. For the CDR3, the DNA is TGTGCCAGTAGGATCGGGAGTAGCAATCAGCCCCAGCATTTT.